These 24 T cell receptor beta chains share one sample of origin, sequenced in a study of T cells in pancreatic ductal adenocarcinoma. Selected pancreatic ductal adenocarcinoma patients had undergone surgery without neoadjuvant therapy. The protocol was immunoSEQ multiplex PCR, while the TCRdb copy is restricted to in-frame clones and leaves out a portion. The sample carries over 8,500 clones, roughly two thirds recorded once. Input material: pancreatic tumor tissue. These receptors came from a human donor with pancreatic ductal adenocarcinoma.

V and J are TRBV9 and TRBJ2-2; 8 nucleotides line up with TRBD2. This CDR3 comprises 19 residues. After removal of 0 bases from V and 6 bases from J, the junction contained 16 bases not matched to a gene. Germline V gene sequence: CDR1 SGDLS, CDR2 YYNGEE. The CDR3 spells CASSVGRGYSGRRAGELFF. The CDR3 DNA sequence: TGTGCCAGCAGCGTAGGGCGGGGTTACAGCGGGAGACGAGCCGGGGAGCTGTTTTTT. The full variable domain, with the rest looked up from reference TRBV9 and TRBJ2-2, is DSGVTQTPKHLITATGQRVTLRCSPRSGDLSVYWYQQSLDQGLQFLIQYYNGEERAKGNILERFSAQQFPDLHSELNLSSLELGDSALYFCASSVGRGYSGRRAGELFFGEGSRLTVL.

The chain employs TRBV9 and TRBJ2-3, with D possibly being TRBD2 (5 bases). Trimming took 2 bases from V and 3 from J, leaving 13 bases between them. The CDR3 spans 15 residues. The germline V gene has CDR1 SGDLS and CDR2 YYNGEE. CDR3 amino acids: CASSVTGLGTDTQYF. Here the CDR3 DNA reads TGTGCCAGCAGCGTTACGGGGTTGGGAACAGATACGCAGTATTTT.

This clone came up a few times. The rearrangement joins TRBV5-6 to TRBJ1-2; a weak D match, TRBD1 (5 bases). V was clipped by 4 bases and J by 2 bases, with 15 bases between them. This CDR3 region has 15 residues. The V gene's germline CDR1 is SGHDT and CDR2 YYEEEE. Written as DNA, the CDR3 is TGTGCCAGCAGCGGGGGGAGAATAAACAACTATGGCTACACCTTC. It is translated as CASSGGRINNYGYTF.

The chain joins TRBV5-1 to TRBJ2-5; maybe TRBD2 (6 bases). Between the trimmed V and J ends, which lost 3 bases and 4 bases, there was a span of 22 bases. Germline V gene lookup returns CDR1 SGHRS and CDR2 YFSETQ. This CDR3 spans 17 amino acids. CDR3 amino acids: CASSSALMLAGSETQYF. Written as DNA, the CDR3 is TGCGCCAGCAGCTCGGCTTTAATGTTGGCGGGATCAGAGACCCAGTACTTC. The full variable domain, its missing parts supplied by reference TRBV5-1 and TRBJ2-5, is KAGVTQTPRYLIKTRGQQVTLSCSPISGHRSVSWYQQTPGQGLQFLFEYFSETQRNKGNFPGRFSGRQFSNSRSEMNVSTLELGDSALYLCASSSALMLAGSETQYFGPGTRLLVL.

The chain has TRBV5-1 and TRBJ2-7, with D uncertain. The germline V and J ends were trimmed by 3 bases and 9 bases, with 16 bases remaining between them. The germline CDR1 and CDR2 sequences are SGHRS and YFSETQ. This CDR3 is built from 13 residues. CDR3 in DNA: TGCGCCAGCAGCTCTCGCGATCCTCTATGGCAGTACTTC. Protein product: CASSSRDPLWQYF.

The chain has TRBV6-5 and TRBJ1-2; D uncertain. The CDR3 extends over 13 amino acids. The germline V gene has CDR1 MNHEY and CDR2 SVGAGI. V lost 5 bases to trimming and J lost 3 bases, with 10 bases between them. The CDR3 loop reads CASSPDPDYGYTF. CDR3 coding DNA: TGTGCCAGCAGTCCCGACCCGGACTATGGCTACACCTTC.

The CDR3, as DNA: TGTGCCAGCGCGTGGGCAGGACGAAACACCATATATTTT. Encoded protein: CASAWAGRNTIYF. The gene calls are TRBV28 and TRBJ1-3; D call uncertain. This CDR3 has 13 amino acids. CDR1 is MDHEN and CDR2 is SYDVKM in the germline V gene. Trimming cost V 8 bases and J 5 bases, with 13 bases left between them.

By proportion, this clone is medium-sized. V usage is TRBV7-6 and J usage is TRBJ2-7, with TRBD2 matching 8 bases. J lost 3 bases, V lost 1 base, and 5 bases had no gene match. The V gene's germline CDR1 is SGHVS and CDR2 FNYEAQ. This CDR3 is 15 amino acids long. CDR3 region: CASSLGAGGHYEQYF. The DNA of the CDR3 is TGTGCCAGCAGCTTAGGCGCGGGGGGCCACTACGAGCAGTACTTC.

The CDR3 loop is CSVEGVEGTGGYEQYF. CDR3 in DNA: TGCAGCGTTGAAGGGGTTGAGGGGACAGGGGGTTACGAGCAGTACTTC. This chain links TRBV29-1 with TRBJ2-7; 11 bases agree with TRBD1. Germline values: CDR1 SQVTM, CDR2 ANQGSEA. V shed 1 base, J shed 4 bases, and the junction held 9 bases outside the gene matches. The CDR3 covers 16 residues.

The rearrangement uses TRBV5-5 and TRBJ1-2, with 12 bases that match TRBD1. The CDR3 extends over 15 amino acids. Trimming at V came to 5 bases and at J to 7 bases, leaving 9 bases not matched to a gene. Germline V gene data show CDR1 as SGHKS and CDR2 as YYEKEE (reference sequence). The CDR3: CASRSSGTGGVGYTF. As DNA, the CDR3 is TGTGCCAGCAGATCTTCCGGGACAGGGGGCGTTGGCTACACCTTC.

This chain joins TRBV2 and TRBJ1-5, with D perhaps matching TRBD1 (6 bases). Trimming removed 6 bases at V and 3 bases at J, with 12 bases between. CDR1 is SNHLY, CDR2 FYNNEI, per germline. The length of the CDR3 is 14 residues. CDR3 loop: CASRAGTHNQPQHF. CDR3 bases: TGTGCCAGCAGAGCCGGGACACACAATCAGCCCCAGCATTTT.

The chain recombines TRBV7-9 with TRBJ2-7, with D possibly TRBD1 on 6 matching bases. V was trimmed by 3 bases and J by 4 bases, leaving 7 bases between them. Germline V gene lookup returns CDR1 SEHNR and CDR2 FQNEAQ (reference sequence). The CDR3 spans 12 residues. CDR3 DNA sequence: TGTGCCAGCAGCTTGGGACAATACGAGCAGTACTTC. It translates to CASSLGQYEQYF. The entire variable domain, with the rest obtained from reference TRBV7-9 and TRBJ2-7, is as follows: DTGVSQNPRHKITKRGQNVTFRCDPISEHNRLYWYRQTLGQGPEFLTYFQNEAQLEKSRLLSDRFSAERPKGSFSTLEIQRTEQGDSAMYLCASSLGQYEQYFGPGTRLTVT.

This chain joins TRBV5-5 and TRBJ2-7, with D possibly being TRBD2 (6 bases). This CDR3 has 13 residues. In germline, CDR1 is SGHKS, CDR2 YYEKEE (reference sequence). V lost 4 bases to trimming and J lost 7 bases, with 15 bases between them. CDR3 sequence (DNA): TGTGCCAGCAGCCCGCCGGCGGGAATAGAGCAGTACTTC. Protein sequence: CASSPPAGIEQYF.

The V call is TRBV7-6, the J call TRBJ1-2, with TRBD1 as a possible D gene (5 bases). V lost 5 bases, J lost 8 bases, and 24 bases lay in between. The CDR3 runs 16 residues. Per germline, CDR1 SGHVS and CDR2 FNYEAQ. CDR3 DNA sequence: TGTGCCAGCAGCCCATCACATGGTCCGGGGCCCATCGGCTACACCTTC. This encodes CASSPSHGPGPIGYTF.

CDR3 DNA: TGTGCCAGCAGAGTCCCTAACACCGGGGAGCTGTTTTTT. It yields the protein CASRVPNTGELFF. V and J are TRBV28 and TRBJ2-2; D is uncertain. V shed 6 bases and J shed 2 bases, with 7 bases lying between them. Germline V gene lookup returns CDR1 MDHEN and CDR2 SYDVKM. The CDR3 has 13 residues.

This rearrangement joins TRBV18 to TRBJ1-5, with TRBD1 matching 8 bases. J lost 6 bases, V lost 1 base, and 5 bases had no gene match. Germline V CDR1 and CDR2: KGHSH, LQKENI. The CDR3 is made up of 15 amino acids. The CDR3 DNA reads as TGTGCCAGCTCACCACGACAGGGGTCGAGTCAGCCCCAGCATTTT. Its protein product is CASSPRQGSSQPQHF.

This chain joins TRBV5-5 and TRBJ2-1; TRBD1 matches at 10 bases. Germline CDR1 reads SGHKS; CDR2 reads YYEKEE (reference sequence). Trimming removed 6 bases from V and 5 bases from J; junction bases left unmatched: 14. The CDR3 runs to 17 residues. DNA of the CDR3: TGTGCCAGCACCCCCGACAGGGGGCTCGTGACTCACAATGAGCAGTTCTTC. It specifies CASTPDRGLVTHNEQFF.

CDR3 residues: CASHRGQGTEFRYTF. The CDR3 DNA reads TGTGCCAGCCACCGAGGACAGGGGACAGAGTTTCGCTACACCTTC. This sequence joins TRBV6-6 and TRBJ1-2; 9 bases are a match to TRBD1. J lost 9 bases, V lost 8 bases, and 16 bases had no gene match. This CDR3 spans 15 amino acids. Germline assignment: CDR1 MNHNY and CDR2 SVGAGI (reference sequence).

This clone was seen more than once but under ten times. This sequence joins TRBV4-1 and TRBJ2-2, with a weak D call TRBD1 (7 bases). V lost 2 bases and J lost 4, with 17 bases in between. The CDR3 covers 17 residues. Germline V lookup: CDR1 MGHRA, CDR2 YSYEKL. The CDR3 DNA is TGCGCCAGCAGCCAAACCCAGGGGGGACGGAGCACCGGGGAGCTGTTTTTT. It yields the protein CASSQTQGGRSTGELFF.

The CDR3, as DNA: TGTGCCAGCAGTGAAGCGTGGCAGGGAGGCTACGAGCAGTACTTC. This gives the protein CASSEAWQGGYEQYF. The chain recombines TRBV6-1 with TRBJ2-7; weak D call: TRBD2 (6 bases). V was clipped by 0 bases and J by 3 bases, with 12 bases between them. This CDR3 spans 15 amino acids. Germline loops: CDR1 MNHNS, CDR2 SASEGT.

This clone was detected only a few times. The V and J genes are TRBV5-4 and TRBJ1-2; 7 bases line up with TRBD1. The CDR3 length is 13 residues. Germline V lookup: CDR1 SGHNT, CDR2 YYREEE (reference sequence). V shed 4 bases, J shed 3 bases, and the junction held 3 bases outside the gene matches. DNA for the CDR3: TGTGCCAGCAGCCAAGGGACAGACTATGGCTACACCTTC. Protein: CASSQGTDYGYTF.

The CDR3 reads CASSPRENTEAFF. CDR3 DNA sequence: TGTGCCAGCTCACCACGGGAGAACACTGAAGCTTTCTTT. The chain couples TRBV18 to TRBJ1-1, with D unresolved. The CDR3 sequence is 13 residues long. Germline V CDR1 and CDR2: KGHSH, LQKENI. The V end was cut by 1 base, the J end by 1 base, with 4 bases between. The variable domain in full, completed from reference TRBV18 and TRBJ1-1, reads NAGVMQNPRHLVRRRGQEARLRCSPMKGHSHVYWYRQLPEEGLKFMVYLQKENIIDESGMPKERFSAEFPKEGPSILRIQQVVRGDSAAYFCASSPRENTEAFFGQGTRLTVV.

J is TRBJ1-1 and V is TRBV9, with 7 bases matching TRBD1. The CDR3 totals 13 residues. With V trimmed by 3 bases and J by 1 base, 0 bases remained unmatched. Germline V gene lookup returns CDR1 SGDLS and CDR2 YYNGEE. CDR3 DNA: TGTGCCAGCAGCGGACAGGGGAACACTGAAGCTTTCTTT. Translating gives CASSGQGNTEAFF.

The gene calls are TRBV5-1 and TRBJ2-2; D unresolved. The CDR3 runs to 14 residues. The germline CDR1 and CDR2 sequences are SGHRS and YFSETQ. V dropped 1 base and J dropped 0 bases, with 4 bases sitting between them. CDR3 loop: CASSLSTNTGELFF. The CDR3 DNA follows: TGCGCCAGCAGCTTGTCTACGAACACCGGGGAGCTGTTTTTT.